What follows is one TCR beta chain and its context. What it binds is unknown. The protocol was immunoSEQ multiplex PCR, while the TCRdb copy is restricted to in-frame clones and leaves out a portion. The table lists 35,000 to 50,000 clones, around nine tenths of them singletons. J gave up 4 bases and V 5 bases, and 5 bases lay outside the gene matches. The CDR3 runs to 15 residues. CDR1 is SEHNR, CDR2 FQNEAQ, per germline (reference sequence). The sample belongs to a study of OX40 agonist ivuxolimab in advanced cancers. Study background: The patients received ivuxolimab by intravenous route every 2 weeks at 0.01 to 10 mg/kg. Aged 23 to 79 with a mean of 60 years, they were approximately 80% male.

Study-wide results and caveats: At 0.1 to 3.0 mg/kg and by week 6, clonal expansion occurred in CD4+ and CD8+ blood T cells.

The rearrangement links TRBV7-9 to TRBJ2-2, with 9 bases fitting TRBD1. The TCR was taken from an adult with an advanced solid tumor such as melanoma, head and neck, liver or kidney cancer. This specimen was CD4+ or CD8+ T cells sorted from blood, taken in a trial of the OX40 agonist ivuxolimab. CDR3 in amino acids: CASSPQGAPTGELFF. CDR3 bases: TGTGCCAGCAGCCCACAGGGGGCCCCCACCGGGGAGCTGTTTTTT.